A single T cell receptor (beta chain) is shown here with its context. The source of the sample is a study of blood T cell repertoires in COVID-19. Background on the study: The origin of the acute and convalescent COVID-19 samples was the United States, Italy and Spain.

Original processing notes: Amplification of reference gene primers provided the estimated nucleated cell counts. The table came from immunoSEQ multiplex PCR; TCRdb's copy has only in-frame clones and leaves some out. Clonal size and the V and J genes are those of that table, whereas D and trimming came from the DNA. This repertoire shows approximately 150,000 clones, about 81% found once; its top ten account for less than 20%. Per the germline V gene, CDR1 is LGHDT and CDR2 is YNNKEL (reference sequence). With 7 bases clipped from V and 9 bases from J, the junction kept 8 bases outside the gene matches. The CDR3 sequence is 13 residues long.

The sample was peripheral blood. The chain combines TRBV3-1 (or the pseudogene TRBV3-2) with TRBJ2-4; 8 nucleotides agree with TRBD2. The receptor was derived from a woman of 80 years or more with acute or convalescent COVID-19. The CDR3 sequence: CASTPREVGIQYF. The CDR3 DNA reads TGTGCCAGCACCCCGCGGGAGGTCGGCATTCAGTACTTC.